This T cell receptor (beta chain) was observed in a study of OX40 agonist ivuxolimab in advanced cancers. Sequenced by immunoSEQ multiplex PCR; TCRdb stores in-frame clones only, minus some. Of tens of thousands of clones in the sample, 84% were seen once. The V end was cut by 1 base, the J end by 7 bases, with 10 bases between. The CDR3 is 14 amino acids. CDR1 and CDR2 (germline): MNHNS, SASEGT. Regarding this clone: Its cognate antigen is unknown.

Study-wide results and limits: Relative to CD4+, CD8+ T cells held more expanded clones on average. Some patients without response likewise showed low normalized clonal expansion.

The source was CD4+ or CD8+ T cells sorted from blood, collected in a trial of the OX40 agonist ivuxolimab. The origin of this receptor is an adult with an advanced solid tumor such as melanoma, head and neck, liver or kidney cancer. The chain is built from TRBV6-1 and TRBJ1-4, with D perhaps TRBD1 (6 bases). This CDR3 reads CASSEGGASEKLFF. The CDR3 DNA follows: TGTGCCAGCAGTGAAGGGGGGGCTAGTGAAAAACTGTTTTTT.